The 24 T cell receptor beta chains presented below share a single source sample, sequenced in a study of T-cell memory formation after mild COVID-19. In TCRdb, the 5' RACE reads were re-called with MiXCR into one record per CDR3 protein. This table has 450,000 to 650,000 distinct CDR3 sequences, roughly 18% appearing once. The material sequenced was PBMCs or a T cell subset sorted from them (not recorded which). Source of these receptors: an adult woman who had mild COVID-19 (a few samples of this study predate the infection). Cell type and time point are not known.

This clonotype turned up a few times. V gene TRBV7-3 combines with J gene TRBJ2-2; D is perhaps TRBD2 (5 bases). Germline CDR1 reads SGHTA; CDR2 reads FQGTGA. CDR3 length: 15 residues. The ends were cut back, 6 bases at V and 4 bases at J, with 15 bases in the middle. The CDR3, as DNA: TGTGCCAGCAGTCTGGACTCTACGGTCACCGGGGAGCTGTTTTTT. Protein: CASSLDSTVTGELFF.

The DNA for the CDR3 is TGTGCCAGCACCTCCGGACAGGCGAACACCGGGGAGCTGTTTTTT. Amino acid sequence: CASTSGQANTGELFF. V usage is TRBV11-2 and J usage is TRBJ2-2; the match to TRBD1 covers 7 bases. Germline V gene data show CDR1 as SGHAT and CDR2 as FQNNGV. This CDR3 has 15 residues. V was clipped by 7 bases and J by 0 bases; unmatched bases: 5.

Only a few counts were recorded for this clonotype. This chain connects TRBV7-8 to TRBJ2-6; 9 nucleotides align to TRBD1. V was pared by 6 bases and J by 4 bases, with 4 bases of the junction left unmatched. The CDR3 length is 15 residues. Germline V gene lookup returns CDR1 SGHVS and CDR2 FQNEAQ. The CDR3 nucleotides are TGTGCCAGCAGTCGGACAGGGGTCGGGGCCAACGTCCTGACTTTC. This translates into CASSRTGVGANVLTF.

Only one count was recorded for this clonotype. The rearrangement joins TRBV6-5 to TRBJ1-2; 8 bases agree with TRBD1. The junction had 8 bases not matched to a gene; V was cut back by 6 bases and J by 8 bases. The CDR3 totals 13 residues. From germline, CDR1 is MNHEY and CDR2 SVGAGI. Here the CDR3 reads CASSPDRARGYTF. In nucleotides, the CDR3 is TGTGCCAGCAGCCCGGACAGGGCTCGGGGCTACACCTTC.

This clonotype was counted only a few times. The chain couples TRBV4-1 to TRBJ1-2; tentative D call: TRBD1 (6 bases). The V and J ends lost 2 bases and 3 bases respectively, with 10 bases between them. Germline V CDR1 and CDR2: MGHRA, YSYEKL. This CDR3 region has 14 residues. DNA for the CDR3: TGCGCCAGCAGCCAACGGACAGCATACTATGGCTACACCTTC. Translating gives CASSQRTAYYGYTF.

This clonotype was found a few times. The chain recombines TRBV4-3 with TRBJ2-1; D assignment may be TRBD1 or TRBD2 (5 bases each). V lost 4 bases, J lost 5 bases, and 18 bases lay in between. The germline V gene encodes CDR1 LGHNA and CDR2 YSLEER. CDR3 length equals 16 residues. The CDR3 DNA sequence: TGCGCCAGCAGCCCAGGGATCGGGGAACGGGACAATGAGCAGTTCTTC. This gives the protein CASSPGIGERDNEQFF.

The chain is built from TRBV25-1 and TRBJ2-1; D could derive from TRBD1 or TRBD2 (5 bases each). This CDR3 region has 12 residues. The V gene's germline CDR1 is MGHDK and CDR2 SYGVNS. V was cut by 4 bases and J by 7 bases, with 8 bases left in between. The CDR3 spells CASSGGVNEQFF. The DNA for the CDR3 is TGTGCCAGCAGTGGAGGGGTGAATGAGCAGTTCTTC.

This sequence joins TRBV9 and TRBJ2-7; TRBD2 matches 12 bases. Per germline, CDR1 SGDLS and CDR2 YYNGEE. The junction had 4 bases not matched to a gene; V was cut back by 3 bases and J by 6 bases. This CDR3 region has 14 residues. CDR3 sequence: CASSARLAGAEQYF. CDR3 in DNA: TGTGCCAGCAGCGCCCGACTAGCGGGGGCCGAGCAGTACTTC.

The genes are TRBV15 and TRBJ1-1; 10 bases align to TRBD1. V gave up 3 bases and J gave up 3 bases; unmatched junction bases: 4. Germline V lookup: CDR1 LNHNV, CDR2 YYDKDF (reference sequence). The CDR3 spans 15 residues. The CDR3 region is CATSSRQGADTEAFF. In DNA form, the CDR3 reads TGTGCCACCAGCAGCCGACAGGGGGCCGACACTGAAGCTTTCTTT.

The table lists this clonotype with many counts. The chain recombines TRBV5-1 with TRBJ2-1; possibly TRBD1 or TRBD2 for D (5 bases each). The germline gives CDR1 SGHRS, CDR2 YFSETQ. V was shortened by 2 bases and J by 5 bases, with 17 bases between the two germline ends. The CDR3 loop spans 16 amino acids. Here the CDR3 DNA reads TGCGCCAGCAGCTTTGCAGTCGGGACGGTCAACAATGAGCAGTTCTTC. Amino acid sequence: CASSFAVGTVNNEQFF.

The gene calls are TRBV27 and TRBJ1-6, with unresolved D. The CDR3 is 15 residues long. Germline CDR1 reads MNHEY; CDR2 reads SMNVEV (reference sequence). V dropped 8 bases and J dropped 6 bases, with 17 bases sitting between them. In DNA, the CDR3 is TGTGCCAGCGGGCGGATCAACCACAGTAATTCACCCCTCCACTTT. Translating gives CASGRINHSNSPLHF.

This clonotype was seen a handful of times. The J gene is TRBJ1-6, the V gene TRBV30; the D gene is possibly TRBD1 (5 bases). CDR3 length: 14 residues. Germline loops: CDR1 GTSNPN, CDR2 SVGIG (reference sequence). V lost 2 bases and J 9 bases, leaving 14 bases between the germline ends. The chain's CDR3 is CAWSSTAEGSPLHF. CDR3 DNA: TGTGCCTGGAGTTCGACAGCCGAGGGTTCACCCCTCCACTTT.

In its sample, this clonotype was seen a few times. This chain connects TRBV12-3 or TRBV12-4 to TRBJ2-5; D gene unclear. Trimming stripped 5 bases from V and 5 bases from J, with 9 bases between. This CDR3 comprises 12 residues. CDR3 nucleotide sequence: TGTGCCAGCAGTCCTGACGGGGAGACCCAGTACTTC. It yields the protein CASSPDGETQYF.

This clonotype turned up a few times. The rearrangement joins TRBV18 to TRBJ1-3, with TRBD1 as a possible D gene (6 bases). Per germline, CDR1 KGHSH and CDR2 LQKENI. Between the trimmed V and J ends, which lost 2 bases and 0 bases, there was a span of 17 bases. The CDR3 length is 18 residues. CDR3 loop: CASSPSGTLLASGNTIYF. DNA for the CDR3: TGTGCCAGCTCACCATCGGGGACACTACTCGCCTCTGGAAACACCATATATTTT.

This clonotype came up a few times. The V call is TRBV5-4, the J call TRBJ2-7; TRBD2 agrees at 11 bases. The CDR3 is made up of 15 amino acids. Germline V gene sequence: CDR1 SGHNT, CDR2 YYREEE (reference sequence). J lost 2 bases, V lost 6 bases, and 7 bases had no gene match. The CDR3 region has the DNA TGTGCCAGCACTGAAACTAGCGGGAGCACCTACGAGCAGTACTTC. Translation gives CASTETSGSTYEQYF. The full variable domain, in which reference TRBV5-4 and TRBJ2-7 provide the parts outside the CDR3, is ETGVTQSPTHLIKTRGQQVTLRCSSQSGHNTVSWYQQALGQGPQFIFQYYREEENGRGNFPPRFSGLQFPNYSSELNVNALELDDSALYLCASTETSGSTYEQYFGPGTRLTVT.

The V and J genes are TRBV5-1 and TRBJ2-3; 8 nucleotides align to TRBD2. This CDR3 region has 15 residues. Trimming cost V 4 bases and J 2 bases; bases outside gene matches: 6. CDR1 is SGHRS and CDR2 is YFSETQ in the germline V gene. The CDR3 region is CASSLGLEPTDTQYF. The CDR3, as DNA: TGCGCCAGCAGCCTGGGACTAGAACCCACAGATACGCAGTATTTT.

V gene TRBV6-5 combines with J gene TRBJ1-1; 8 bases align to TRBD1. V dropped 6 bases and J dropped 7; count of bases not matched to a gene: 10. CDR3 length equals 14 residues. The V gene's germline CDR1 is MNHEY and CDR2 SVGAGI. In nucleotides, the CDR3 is TGTGCCAGCAGGATAGGACAGGGATTTTTTGAAGCTTTCTTT. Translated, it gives CASRIGQGFFEAFF.

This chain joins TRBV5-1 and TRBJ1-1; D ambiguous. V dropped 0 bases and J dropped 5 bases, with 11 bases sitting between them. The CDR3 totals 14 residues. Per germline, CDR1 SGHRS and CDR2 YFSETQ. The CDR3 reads CASSLDSRRTEAFF. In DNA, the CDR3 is TGCGCCAGCAGCTTGGATAGCAGACGGACTGAAGCTTTCTTT.

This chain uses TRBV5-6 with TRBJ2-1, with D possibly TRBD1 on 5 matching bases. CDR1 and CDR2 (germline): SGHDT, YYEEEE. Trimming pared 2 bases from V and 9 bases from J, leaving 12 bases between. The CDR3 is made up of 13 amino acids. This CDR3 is CASSFPRGGEQFF. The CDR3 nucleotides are TGTGCCAGCAGCTTCCCTAGGGGCGGTGAGCAGTTCTTC.

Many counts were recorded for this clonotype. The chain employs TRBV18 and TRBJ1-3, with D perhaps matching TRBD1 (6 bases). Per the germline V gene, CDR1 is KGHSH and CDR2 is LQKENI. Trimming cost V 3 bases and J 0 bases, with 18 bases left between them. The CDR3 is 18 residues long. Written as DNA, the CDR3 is TGTGCCAGCTCACCCCAGAAACAGGGACCGATCTCTGGAAACACCATATATTTT. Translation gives CASSPQKQGPISGNTIYF.

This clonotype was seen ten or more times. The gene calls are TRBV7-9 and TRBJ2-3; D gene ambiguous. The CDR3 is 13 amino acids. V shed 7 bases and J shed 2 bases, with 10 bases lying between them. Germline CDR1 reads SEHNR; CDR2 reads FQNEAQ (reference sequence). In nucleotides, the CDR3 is TGTGCCAGCACTTCGTGGGTCACAGATACGCAGTATTTT. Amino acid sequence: CASTSWVTDTQYF.

The CDR3 loop reads CASSEPGLNTEAFF. Written as DNA, the CDR3 is TGTGCCAGCAGTGAGCCGGGGTTGAACACTGAAGCTTTCTTT. V gene TRBV25-1 combines with J gene TRBJ1-1; D is undetermined. CDR1 is MGHDK, CDR2 SYGVNS, per germline. V was cut by 3 bases and J by 0 bases, with 8 bases left in between. The CDR3 runs 14 residues.

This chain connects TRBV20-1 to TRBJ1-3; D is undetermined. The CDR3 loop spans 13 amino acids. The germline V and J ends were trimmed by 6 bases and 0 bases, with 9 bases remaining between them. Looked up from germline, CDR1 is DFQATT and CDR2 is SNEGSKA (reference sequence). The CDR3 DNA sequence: TGCAGTGCCACCTACTCCTCTGGAAACACCATATATTTT. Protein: CSATYSSGNTIYF.

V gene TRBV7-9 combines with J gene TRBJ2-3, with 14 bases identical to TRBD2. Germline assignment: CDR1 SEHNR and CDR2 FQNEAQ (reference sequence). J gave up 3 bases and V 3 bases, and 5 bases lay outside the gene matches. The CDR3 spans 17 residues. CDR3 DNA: TGTGCCAGCAGCTTGGGACTAGCGGGAGTACGAACAGATACGCAGTATTTT. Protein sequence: CASSLGLAGVRTDTQYF.